A single sample is the source of the 21 T cell receptor beta chains below, sequenced in a study of T cell repertoires in cytomegalovirus infection. Their cognate antigens are unknown. TCRdb reprocessed the reads via MiXCR and lists one record per CDR3 protein. The sample includes roughly 700,000 distinct CDR3 sequences, around a third seen only once; the top ten take roughly 20%. The sample here was cultured PBMCs, taken from culture after CMV antigen stimulation. These TCRs come from a human donor in good health (CMV status not recorded). Some clones in this sample may be carry-over from other donors' samples.

This clonotype was counted only a few times. The genes are TRBV7-2 and TRBJ2-1; no firm D call. CDR3 length: 15 residues. Trimming pared 5 bases from V and 2 bases from J, leaving 13 bases between. Germline CDR1 reads SGHTA; CDR2 reads FQGNSA. The CDR3 bases are TGTGCCAGCAGCCAGGCGCAGCGCACCTACAATGAGCAGTTCTTC. It encodes CASSQAQRTYNEQFF.

This clonotype was recorded a few times. The chain employs TRBV5-1 and TRBJ1-5; D might be TRBD1 (5 bases). Germline values: CDR1 SGHRS, CDR2 YFSETQ. V dropped 4 bases and J dropped 7 bases, with 15 bases sitting between them. The CDR3 runs 14 residues. The CDR3 DNA reads as TGCGCCAGCAGCCCCGTAGGGGTTGGGCAGCCCCAGCATTTT. Amino acids: CASSPVGVGQPQHF. Full variable domain (outside the CDR3, taken from reference TRBV5-1 and TRBJ1-5): KAGVTQTPRYLIKTRGQQVTLSCSPISGHRSVSWYQQTPGQGLQFLFEYFSETQRNKGNFPGRFSGRQFSNSRSEMNVSTLELGDSALYLCASSPVGVGQPQHFGDGTRLSIL.

The sample holds many counts of this clonotype. The chain carries TRBV7-6 and TRBJ2-7; D may match TRBD1 or TRBD2 (5 bases each). The last part of the DNA fits TRBJ2-3 better; the J call may be wrong. This CDR3 region has 12 residues. Germline CDR1 SGHVS, CDR2 FNYEAQ. CDR3 DNA: TGTGCCAGCAGCTTAGAGGGGACGGAGCAGTATTTT. Protein: CASSLEGTEQYF.

V usage is TRBV7-6 and J usage is TRBJ2-7; TRBD2 matches at 7 bases. The CDR3 spans 16 residues. The trim removed 3 bases at V and 5 bases at J, leaving 13 bases unmatched. Germline-derived CDR1 and CDR2 are SGHVS and FNYEAQ. CDR3 residues: CASSFIPHMGGDEQYF. In DNA form, the CDR3 reads TGTGCCAGCAGCTTCATCCCTCACATGGGGGGGGACGAGCAGTACTTC.

The sample holds a few counts of this clonotype. The V gene is TRBV19, the J gene TRBJ2-5, with a tentative D call TRBD1 (5 bases). V lost 5 bases and J lost 5, with 15 bases in between. The V gene's germline CDR1 is LNHDA and CDR2 SQIVND (reference sequence). This CDR3 is built from 14 residues. The CDR3 coding sequence is TGTGCCAGTAGTCCCTTAGAGAGACAGGAGACCCAGTACTTC. The encoded protein is CASSPLERQETQYF.

J is TRBJ2-2 and V is TRBV19; D is undetermined. Germline lookup yields CDR1 LNHDA and CDR2 SQIVND (reference sequence). Trimming left V 3 bases short and J 5 bases short, with 16 bases between. This CDR3 has 16 amino acids. The DNA for the CDR3 is TGTGCCAGTAGTATTTCGAGGAACGTGCGGACCGGGGAGCTGTTTTTT. Translated: CASSISRNVRTGELFF.

The V call is TRBV6-1, the J call TRBJ1-5; D unclear. Germline V gene lookup returns CDR1 MNHNS and CDR2 SASEGT. Trimming removed 3 bases at V and 5 bases at J, with 8 bases between. The length of the CDR3 is 13 residues. The CDR3 DNA reads TGTGCCAGCAGTGATGGGGTCCATCAGCCCCAGCATTTT. It codes for CASSDGVHQPQHF.

The rearrangement uses TRBV27 and TRBJ2-7; TRBD1 agrees at 10 bases. Germline V gene lookup returns CDR1 MNHEY and CDR2 SMNVEV (reference sequence). The J segment lost 6 bases and the V segment lost 5 bases, leaving 7 bases of the junction unmatched. The CDR3 is 14 residues long. This CDR3 reads CASSPTGGYGEQYF. The DNA for the CDR3 is TGTGCCAGCAGTCCGACAGGGGGCTATGGCGAGCAGTACTTC.

This clonotype has at least ten counts. This sequence joins TRBV7-2 and TRBJ2-7; D may be TRBD2 (5 bases). There are 13 residues in the CDR3. Germline CDR1 and CDR2: SGHTA and FQGNSA. V was cut by 5 bases and J by 6 bases, with 14 bases left in between. The DNA for the CDR3 is TGTGCCAGCAGCCCCCTCGGAGGAGGCGAGCAGTACTTC. It translates to CASSPLGGGEQYF.

This chain connects TRBV20-1 to TRBJ2-3; 7 nucleotides align to TRBD2. Germline CDR1 DFQATT, CDR2 SNEGSKA (reference sequence). The CDR3 consists of 16 residues. V was clipped by 1 base and J by 0 bases; unmatched bases: 7. The CDR3 sequence: CSARARLADSTDTQYF. CDR3 coding DNA: TGCAGTGCTAGAGCTAGACTAGCCGATAGCACAGATACGCAGTATTTT.

The chain joins TRBV10-3 to TRBJ1-2; TRBD1 aligns across 9 bases. Per the germline V gene, CDR1 is ENHRY and CDR2 is SYGVKD. The junction had 9 bases not matched to a gene; V was cut back by 8 bases and J by 5 bases. The CDR3 spans 14 residues. The DNA of the CDR3 is TGTGCCATCCTGGTGGACAGGGGAGGTTATGGCTACACCTTC. It specifies CAILVDRGGYGYTF.

The gene calls are TRBV12-3 or TRBV12-4 and TRBJ2-7; 11 nucleotides match TRBD2. The CDR3 extends over 15 amino acids. Trimming took 2 bases from V and 5 from J; bases not matched to a gene: 5. The CDR3 DNA follows: TGTGCCAGCAGTTTAACTAGCGGGAGTCGGCACGAGCAGTACTTC. This encodes CASSLTSGSRHEQYF.

The rearrangement uses TRBV15 and TRBJ1-1; D may be TRBD1 (6 bases). V was shortened by 0 bases and J by 5 bases, with 13 bases between the two germline ends. This CDR3 is 15 amino acids long. CDR1 is LNHNV and CDR2 is YYDKDF in the germline V gene (reference sequence). The CDR3 bases are TGTGCCACCAGCAGAGAATGGGGGCGGGGGACTGAAGCTTTCTTT. The encoded protein is CATSREWGRGTEAFF.

This clonotype occurred many times. The chain has TRBV7-8 and TRBJ2-7; D is unresolved. The CDR3 is 15 residues long. V was shortened by 4 bases and J by 4 bases, with 17 bases between the two germline ends. Germline V gene data show CDR1 as SGHVS and CDR2 as FQNEAQ. The CDR3 region has the DNA TGTGCCAGCAGCTCCATGGACGGTCCCTTATACGAGCAGTACTTC. Amino acids: CASSSMDGPLYEQYF.

The J gene is TRBJ2-3, the V gene TRBV20-1, with 7 bases aligning to TRBD1. Germline V gives CDR1 DFQATT, CDR2 SNEGSKA (reference sequence). V dropped 3 bases and J dropped 2; count of bases not matched to a gene: 5. The CDR3 has 14 residues. The CDR3 nucleotides read TGCAGTGCTAGTAGTGACAGGGACACAGATACGCAGTATTTT. Protein product: CSASSDRDTDTQYF.

The rearrangement links TRBV20-1 to TRBJ2-1; 8 bases match TRBD2. Germline V gives CDR1 DFQATT, CDR2 SNEGSKA (reference sequence). This CDR3 comprises 14 residues. V was clipped by 0 bases and J by 6 bases; unmatched bases: 4. This chain's CDR3 is CSARDGTRINEQFF. The DNA of the CDR3 is TGCAGTGCTAGAGATGGGACTAGGATCAATGAGCAGTTCTTC.

This chain joins TRBV7-8 and TRBJ2-7, with 8 nucleotides matching TRBD1. V shed 5 bases and J 6 bases; nucleotides not matched to a gene: 6. CDR1 SGHVS and CDR2 FQNEAQ come from the germline V gene. This CDR3 spans 13 amino acids. CDR3 sequence: CASSLDRAGEQYF. DNA for the CDR3: TGTGCCAGCAGCCTGGACAGGGCGGGCGAGCAGTACTTC.

The V gene is TRBV4-1, the J gene TRBJ2-3, with TRBD1 identical over 9 bases. The CDR3 is made up of 17 amino acids. Trimming at V came to 2 bases and at J to 0 bases, leaving 6 bases not matched to a gene. CDR1 MGHRA and CDR2 YSYEKL come from the germline V gene. The CDR3 loop is CASSQLNRGRSTDTQYF. CDR3 nucleotides: TGCGCCAGCAGCCAACTCAACAGGGGGCGAAGCACAGATACGCAGTATTTT.

V is TRBV2 and J is TRBJ2-3; D might be TRBD2 (6 bases). The germline CDR1 and CDR2 sequences are SNHLY and FYNNEI. Trimming left V 7 bases short and J 1 base short, with 12 bases between. CDR3 length equals 14 residues. Here the CDR3 reads CASKRVAGTDTQYF. CDR3 in DNA: TGTGCCAGCAAGCGGGTCGCCGGCACAGATACGCAGTATTTT.

The chain links TRBV6-6 to TRBJ2-6, with TRBD1 matching over 7 bases. Germline assignment: CDR1 MNHNY and CDR2 SVGAGI (reference sequence). The CDR3 contains 19 residues. V shed 0 bases, J shed 4 bases, and the junction held 12 bases outside the gene matches. The CDR3 DNA reads as TGTGCCAGCAGTTACTCGACAGGGAACCCAAACCCCGGGGCCAACGTCCTGACTTTC. Translation: CASSYSTGNPNPGANVLTF.

This rearrangement joins TRBV28 to TRBJ1-5, with D hard to call. The CDR3 consists of 14 residues. Trimming took 7 bases from V and 9 from J, leaving 19 bases between them. CDR1 and CDR2 from the germline V gene are MDHEN and SYDVKM. The CDR3 region has the DNA TGTGCCAGCAACCCCTCGGGGTACCCGATGCCCCAGCATTTT. It codes for CASNPSGYPMPQHF.